This is a list of T cell receptor beta chains from one sample in a study of identical twins' blood T cells. TCRdb re-called the 5' RACE reads with MiXCR, one entry per CDR3 protein. Of hundreds of thousands of distinct CDR3 sequences in the sample, over 25% were seen once. The specimen sequenced was PBMCs. The receptors here all came from a woman aged 18 to 55 in good health. CDR3s include the opening cysteine and the closing phenylalanine or tryptophan. The order of the fields is clone size, J gene, V gene, D gene, CDR3 DNA, CDR3 protein. D genes are given only for firm matches. A clone size is listed for some rows: how often the clone was seen (once, few, many), or a class if it is expanded.

.,TRBJ1-1,TRBV5-1,.,TGCGCCAGCAGCTTGGATTCGAGGGGTTCGGAGACTGAAGCTTTCTTT,CASSLDSRGSETEAFF
.,TRBJ2-3,TRBV29-1,TRBD1,TGCAGCGGCGGACAGGCCCGCACAGATACGCAGTATTTT,CSGGQARTDTQYF
few,TRBJ2-2,TRBV9,.,TGTGCCAGCAGCGCGGTAACGGGGGAGCTGTTTTTT,CASSAVTGELFF
.,TRBJ2-2,TRBV20-1,.,TGCAGTGTGAGAGCAGGGGCCGGGGAGCTGTTTTTT,CSVRAGAGELFF
many,TRBJ1-1,TRBV4-1,.,TGCGCCAGCAGCCACACCCCGAACACTGAAGCTTTCTTT,CASSHTPNTEAFF
.,TRBJ1-4,TRBV27,.,TGTGCCAGCAGTTTGGGACGGGGTCATGAACTGTTTTTT,CASSLGRGHELFF
many,TRBJ2-2,TRBV5-1,TRBD1,TGCGCCAGCCAACGGGACAGGTTTGCCGGGGAGCTGTTTTTT,CASQRDRFAGELFF
few,TRBJ2-3,TRBV5-6,.,TGTGCCAGCAGCTTGGTCGGCACGAGAAGCACAGATACGCAGTATTTT,CASSLVGTRSTDTQYF
many,TRBJ2-2,TRBV9,.,TGTGCCAGCAGCGTACCAGCAGGGTCGAACACCGGGGAGCTGTTTTTT,CASSVPAGSNTGELFF
many,TRBJ1-1,TRBV5-1,.,TGCGCCAGCAGCTTGGGTCAGTACATGAACACTGAAGCTTTCTTT,CASSLGQYMNTEAFF
.,TRBJ2-1,TRBV5-1,.,TGCGCCAGCAGCTTTAGTGTTCCGTCCTACAATGAGCAGTTCTTC,CASSFSVPSYNEQFF
.,TRBJ1-1,TRBV5-6,.,TGTGCCAGCAGCTCGCCAAAGTCCCGTACTGAAGCTTTCTTT,CASSSPKSRTEAFF
many,TRBJ1-3,TRBV12-3/TRBV12-4,.,TGTGCCAGCAGGGTCGGAAACACCATATATTTT,CASRVGNTIYF
.,TRBJ1-1,TRBV12-3/TRBV12-4,.,TGTGCCAGCACCCTCCCGGGACAAGGAACTGAAGCTTTCTTT,CASTLPGQGTEAFF
few,TRBJ2-7,TRBV7-9,.,TGTGCCAGCACTTCCATAGGGATCTCCTACGAGCAGTACTTC,CASTSIGISYEQYF
few,TRBJ2-2,TRBV3-1,.,TGTGCCAGCAGCCTCGGGGCACCCGGGGAGCTGTTTTTT,CASSLGAPGELFF
.,TRBJ2-3,TRBV7-8,TRBD1,TGTGCCAGCAGCTACGGGACAGGTAGCACAGATACGCAGTATTTT,CASSYGTGSTDTQYF
many,TRBJ1-1,TRBV20-1,TRBD1,TGCAGTGCCCCGGGACAGGTCGACACTGAAGCTTTCTTT,CSAPGQVDTEAFF
.,TRBJ2-1,TRBV11-2,TRBD2,TGTGCCAGCAGCTTAGGGAGCGGGGGGCCTCACAATGAGCAGTTCTTC,CASSLGSGGPHNEQFF
.,TRBJ1-1,TRBV6-5,.,TGTGCCAGCAGTTACGTTAGCGGGAGGACCGAAGCTTTCTTT,CASSYVSGRTEAFF
.,TRBJ2-2,TRBV7-2,TRBD2,TGTGCCAGCAGACAAGAGGGACTAGCCAACGGGGAGCTGTTTTTT,CASRQEGLANGELFF
.,TRBJ1-1,TRBV29-1,TRBD1,TGCAGCGCTGGGGGCAATCCGGACAGGGGTAAGAACACTGAAGCTTTCTTT,CSAGGNPDRGKNTEAFF
.,TRBJ1-5,TRBV28,TRBD1,TGTGCCAGCGGCTTAGGGGGCGCGGGGCAGCCCCAGCATTTT,CASGLGGAGQPQHF
.,TRBJ2-2,TRBV20-1,.,TGCAGTGCTAGTGTGTGGGACGGCACCGGGGAGCTGTTTTTT,CSASVWDGTGELFF
.,TRBJ1-1,TRBV7-2,.,TGTGCCAGCATCCCAGACCGTGTAGCTTTCTTT,CASIPDRVAFF
few,TRBJ1-5,TRBV20-1,.,TGCAGTGCTACTTACAGGCGGGATCAGCCCCAGCATTTT,CSATYRRDQPQHF
.,TRBJ1-2,TRBV19,.,TGTGCCAGTAGCTCGGTCGACGGGTCTTTGCGTGGCTACACCTTC,CASSSVDGSLRGYTF
.,TRBJ1-6,TRBV20-1,.,TGCAGTGCCGGGACGGGGGATCATTCACCCCTCCACTTT,CSAGTGDHSPLHF